This TCR beta chain derives from a study of blood T cell repertoires in COVID-19. Background on the study: Nucleic acid was either cDNA or gDNA, and it came from T cells, B-cell-depleted T cells, or PBMCs.

Recruits, aged roughly 18 to 95 years, lived in 20 to 30 US areas. During the 2 weeks before they entered the study, exposed participants had met someone with a PCR-confirmed or clinician-diagnosed COVID-19 case. Germline V CDR1 and CDR2: SGHKS, YYEKEE (reference sequence). This CDR3 has 15 amino acids. Trimming removed 0 bases from V and 10 bases from J; junction bases left unmatched: 12. Per the authors' pipeline: Reference gene primers were amplified, and this amplification served to estimate nucleated cell counts. Profiled with immunoSEQ multiplex PCR; TCRdb holds only in-frame clones, not every one. V and J calls and clone size are those listed in that table; D and trimming were worked out from the DNA. The sample records approximately 260,000 clones, more than 75% being singletons.

Material for sequencing was PBMCs or T cells enriched from blood (not recorded which). This sequence was found in a woman between 45 and 60 years old who had been exposed to COVID-19. The chain couples TRBV5-5 to TRBJ1-1; 7 nucleotides match TRBD1. Written as DNA, the CDR3 is TGTGCCAGCAGCTTGGAAGGGGGACCACAGGGGTTAGCTTTCTTT. Amino acid sequence: CASSLEGGPQGLAFF. The full variable domain, rest sourced from reference TRBV5-5 and TRBJ1-1, is DAGVTQSPTHLIKTRGQQVTLRCSPISGHKSVSWYQQVLGQGPQFIFQYYEKEERGRGNFPDRFSARQFPNYSSELNVNALLLGDSALYLCASSLEGGPQGLAFFGQGTRLTVV.